The TCR beta chain described here comes from a study of cytomegalovirus exposure and HLA in healthy donors. Comment on this clone: The junction differs from germline at one of its ends, possibly a read error.

Germline CDR1 SGDLS, CDR2 YYNGEE. The CDR3 is 15 residues long. PCR was performed using 60 Vbeta and 13 Jbeta primers. Sequenced by immunoSEQ multiplex PCR; TCRdb stores in-frame clones only, minus some. The table lists 160,000 or so clones, 81% of them singletons, with roughly 1.4% in the top ten. The J gene is TRBJ2-5, the V gene TRBV9, with D possibly TRBD2 on 5 matching bases. Sample: PBMCs. The receptor comes from a man between 45 and 60 years old in good health and CMV-seropositive. CDR3: CASSVVPEAQETQYF. CDR3 DNA: TGTGCCAGCAGTGTAGTGCCGGAGGCCCAAGAGACCCAGTACTTC.